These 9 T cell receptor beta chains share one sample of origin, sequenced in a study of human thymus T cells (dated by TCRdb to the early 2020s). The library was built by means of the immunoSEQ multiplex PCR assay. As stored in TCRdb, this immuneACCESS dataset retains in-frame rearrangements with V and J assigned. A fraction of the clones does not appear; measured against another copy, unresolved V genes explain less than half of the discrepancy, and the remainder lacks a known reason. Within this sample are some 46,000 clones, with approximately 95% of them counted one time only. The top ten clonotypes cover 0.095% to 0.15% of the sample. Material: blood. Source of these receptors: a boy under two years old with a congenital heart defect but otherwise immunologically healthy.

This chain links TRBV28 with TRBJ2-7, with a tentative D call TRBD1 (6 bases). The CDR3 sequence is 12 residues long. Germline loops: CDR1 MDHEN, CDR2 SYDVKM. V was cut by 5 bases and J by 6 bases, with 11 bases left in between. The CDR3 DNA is TGTGCCAGCAGTCCTGTCAGGGGCGAGCAGTACTTC. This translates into CASSPVRGEQYF.

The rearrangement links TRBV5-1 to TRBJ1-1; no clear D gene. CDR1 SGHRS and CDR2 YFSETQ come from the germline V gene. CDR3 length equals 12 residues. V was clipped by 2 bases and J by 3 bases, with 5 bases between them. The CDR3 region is CASSLPDTEAFF. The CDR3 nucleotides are TGCGCCAGCAGCTTACCTGACACTGAAGCTTTCTTT.

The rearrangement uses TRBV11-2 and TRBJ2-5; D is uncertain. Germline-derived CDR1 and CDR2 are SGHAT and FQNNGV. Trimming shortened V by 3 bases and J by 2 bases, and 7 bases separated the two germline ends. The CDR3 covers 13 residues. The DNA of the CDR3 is TGTGCCAGCAGCTTGACTCCTCAAGAGACCCAGTACTTC. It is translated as CASSLTPQETQYF. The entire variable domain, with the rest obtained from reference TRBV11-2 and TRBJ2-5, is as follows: EAGVAQSPRYKIIEKRQSVAFWCNPISGHATLYWYQQILGQGPKLLIQFQNNGVVDDSQLPKDRFSAERLKGVDSTLKIQPAKLEDSAVYLCASSLTPQETQYFGPGTRLLVL.

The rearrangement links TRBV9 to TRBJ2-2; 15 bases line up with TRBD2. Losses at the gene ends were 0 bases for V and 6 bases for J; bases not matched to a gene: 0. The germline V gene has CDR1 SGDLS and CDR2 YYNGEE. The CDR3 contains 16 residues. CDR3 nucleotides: TGTGCCAGCAGCGTAGGGACTAGCGGGGGGGCCGGGGAGCTGTTTTTT. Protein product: CASSVGTSGGAGELFF.

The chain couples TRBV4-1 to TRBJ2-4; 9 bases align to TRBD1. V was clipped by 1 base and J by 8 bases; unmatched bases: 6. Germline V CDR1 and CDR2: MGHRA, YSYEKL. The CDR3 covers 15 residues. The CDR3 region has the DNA TGCGCCAGCAGCCAAGTCGACAGGGGGGAGGACATTCAGTACTTC. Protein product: CASSQVDRGEDIQYF.

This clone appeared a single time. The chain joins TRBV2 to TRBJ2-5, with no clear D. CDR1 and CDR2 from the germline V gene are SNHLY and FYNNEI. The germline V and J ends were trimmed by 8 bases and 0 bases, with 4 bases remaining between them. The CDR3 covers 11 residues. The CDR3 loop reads CASPYQETQYF. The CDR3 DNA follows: TGTGCCAGCCCGTACCAAGAGACCCAGTACTTC.

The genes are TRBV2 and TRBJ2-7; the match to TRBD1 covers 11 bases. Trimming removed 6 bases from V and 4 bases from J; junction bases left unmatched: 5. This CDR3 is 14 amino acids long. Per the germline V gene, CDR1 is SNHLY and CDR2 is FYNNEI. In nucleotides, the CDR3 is TGTGCCAGCAGCCGGGACAGGGGGGGTTACGAGCAGTACTTC. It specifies CASSRDRGGYEQYF. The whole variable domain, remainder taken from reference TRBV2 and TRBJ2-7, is EPEVTQTPSHQVTQMGQEVILRCVPISNHLYFYWYRQILGQKVEFLVSFYNNEISEKSEIFDDQFSVERPDGSNFTLKIRSTKLEDSAMYFCASSRDRGGYEQYFGPGTRLTVT.

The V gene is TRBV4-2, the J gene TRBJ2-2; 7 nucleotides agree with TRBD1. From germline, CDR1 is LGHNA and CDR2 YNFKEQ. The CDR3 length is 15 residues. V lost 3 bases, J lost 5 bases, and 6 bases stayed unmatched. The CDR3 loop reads CASSQPPGGTGELFF. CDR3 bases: TGTGCCAGCAGCCAGCCACCAGGGGGAACCGGGGAGCTGTTTTTT.

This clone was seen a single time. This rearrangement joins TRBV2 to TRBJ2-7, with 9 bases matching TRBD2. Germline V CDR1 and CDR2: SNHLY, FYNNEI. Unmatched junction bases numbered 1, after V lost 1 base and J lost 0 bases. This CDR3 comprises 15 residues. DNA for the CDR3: TGTGCCAGCAGTGAAGGCGGGGGGGCCTCCTACGAGCAGTACTTC. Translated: CASSEGGGASYEQYF. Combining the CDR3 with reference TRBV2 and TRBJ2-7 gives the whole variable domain EPEVTQTPSHQVTQMGQEVILRCVPISNHLYFYWYRQILGQKVEFLVSFYNNEISEKSEIFDDQFSVERPDGSNFTLKIRSTKLEDSAMYFCASSEGGGASYEQYFGPGTRLTVT.